The 5 T cell receptor beta chains below come from one sample, sequenced in a study of T cell changes during pregnancy in multiple sclerosis (dated by TCRdb to about 2019). The method was the immunoSEQ multiplex PCR assay. In TCRdb, the immuneACCESS table is reduced to in-frame sequences with V and J assigned. These tables do not hold every clone; where another copy was compared, an unresolved V gene accounts for under half, and the others remain unexplained. For this sample the table gives some 40,000 clones, of which 85% to 90% were detected only once. The top ten hold more than 0.55% of the sample. The material sequenced was CD4+ T cells from peripheral blood mononuclear cells, taken in the second trimester of pregnancy. These receptors all come from a female donor with multiple sclerosis, enrolled in a pregnancy study.

The gene calls are TRBV5-1 and TRBJ2-3, with D unresolved. Between the trimmed V and J ends, which lost 3 bases and 6 bases, there was a span of 8 bases. CDR3 length: 12 amino acids. Per the germline V gene, CDR1 is SGHRS and CDR2 is YFSETQ. CDR3 sequence reads: CASSSSLDTQYF. The CDR3 nucleotides read TGCGCCAGCAGCTCTAGTCTGGATACGCAGTATTTT.

The genes are TRBV6-7 and TRBJ1-1; perhaps TRBD1 as D (6 bases). TRBV6-7 is designated an ORF whose function remains uncertain. V was cut by 6 bases and J by 7 bases, with 9 bases left in between. The CDR3 has 11 residues. The CDR3 loop reads CASREQGEAFF. As DNA, the CDR3 is TGTGCCAGCAGGGAACAGGGTGAAGCTTTCTTT.

The chain recombines TRBV30 with TRBJ2-7; maybe TRBD2 (6 bases). The CDR3 loop spans 13 amino acids. CDR1 is GTSNPN, CDR2 SVGIG, per germline (reference sequence). V shed 3 bases and J shed 7 bases, with 16 bases lying between them. The CDR3 nucleotides are TGTGCCTGGAGCCCCGGACTAACTAGGGAGCAGTACTTC. Amino acid sequence: CAWSPGLTREQYF.

The CDR3, as DNA: TGTGCCAGCAGGGAGACTAGCGGGAGCAAACGTGAGCAGTTCTTC. Its protein is CASRETSGSKREQFF. The rearrangement uses TRBV2 and TRBJ2-1, with TRBD2 matching 12 bases. The CDR3 has 15 residues. Germline CDR1 SNHLY, CDR2 FYNNEI. V dropped 6 bases and J dropped 9; count of bases not matched to a gene: 9. Full variable domain (remainder filled in from reference TRBV2 and TRBJ2-1): EPEVTQTPSHQVTQMGQEVILRCVPISNHLYFYWYRQILGQKVEFLVSFYNNEISEKSEIFDDQFSVERPDGSNFTLKIRSTKLEDSAMYFCASRETSGSKREQFFGPGTRLTVL.

This chain links TRBV10-3 with TRBJ2-5, with TRBD2 matching over 9 bases. V was clipped by 0 bases and J by 4 bases; unmatched bases: 3. The germline gives CDR1 ENHRY, CDR2 SYGVKD. CDR3 length: 15 residues. Here the CDR3 reads CAISESGLAGETQYF. CDR3 nucleotides: TGTGCCATCAGTGAGTCGGGACTAGCAGGAGAGACCCAGTACTTC.